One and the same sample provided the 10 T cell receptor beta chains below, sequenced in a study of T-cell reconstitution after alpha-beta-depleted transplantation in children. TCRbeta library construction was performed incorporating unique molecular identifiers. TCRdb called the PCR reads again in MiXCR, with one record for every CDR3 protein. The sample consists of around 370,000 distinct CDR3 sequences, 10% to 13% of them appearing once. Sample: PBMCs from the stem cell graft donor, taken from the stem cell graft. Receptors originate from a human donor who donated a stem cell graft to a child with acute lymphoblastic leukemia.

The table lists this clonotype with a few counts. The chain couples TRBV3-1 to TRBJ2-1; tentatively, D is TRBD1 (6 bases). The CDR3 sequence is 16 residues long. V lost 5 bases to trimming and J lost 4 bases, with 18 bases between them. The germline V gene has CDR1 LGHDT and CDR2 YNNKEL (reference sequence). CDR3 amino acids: CASSTGQITSYNEQFF. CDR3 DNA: TGTGCCAGCAGCACCGGACAGATAACCTCTTACAATGAGCAGTTCTTC.

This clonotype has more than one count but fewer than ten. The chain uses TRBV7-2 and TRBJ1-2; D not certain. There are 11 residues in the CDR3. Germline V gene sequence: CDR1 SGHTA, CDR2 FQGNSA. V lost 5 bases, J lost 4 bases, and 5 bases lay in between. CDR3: CASSESYGYTF. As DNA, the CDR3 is TGTGCCAGCAGCGAAAGCTATGGCTACACCTTC.

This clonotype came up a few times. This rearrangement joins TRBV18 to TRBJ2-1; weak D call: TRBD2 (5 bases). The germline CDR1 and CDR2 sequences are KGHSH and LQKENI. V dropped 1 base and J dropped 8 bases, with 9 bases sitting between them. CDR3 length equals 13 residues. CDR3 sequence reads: CASSPLDFYEQFF. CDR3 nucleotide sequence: TGTGCCAGCTCACCACTGGACTTCTATGAGCAGTTCTTC.

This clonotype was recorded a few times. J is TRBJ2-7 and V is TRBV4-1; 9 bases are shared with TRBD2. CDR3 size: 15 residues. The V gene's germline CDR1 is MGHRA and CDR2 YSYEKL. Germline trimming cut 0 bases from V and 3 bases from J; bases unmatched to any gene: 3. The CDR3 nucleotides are TGCGCCAGCAGCCAAGAGCGGGGGGGGGGCTACGAGCAGTACTTC. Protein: CASSQERGGGYEQYF.

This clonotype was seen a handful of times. The CDR3 sequence is CASSLVKDKNIQYF. The CDR3, as DNA: TGTGCCAGCAGCTTAGTTAAGGACAAAAACATTCAGTACTTC. The V gene is TRBV7-9, the J gene TRBJ2-4; D is uncertain. The length of the CDR3 is 14 residues. The germline V gene has CDR1 SEHNR and CDR2 FQNEAQ (reference sequence). The V end was cut by 1 base, the J end by 3 bases, with 7 bases between.

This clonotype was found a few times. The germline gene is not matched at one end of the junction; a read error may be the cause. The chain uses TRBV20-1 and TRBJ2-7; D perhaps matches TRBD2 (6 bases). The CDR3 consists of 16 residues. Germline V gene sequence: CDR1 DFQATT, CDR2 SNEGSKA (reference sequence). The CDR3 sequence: CCARDLLGLTSYEQYF. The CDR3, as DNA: TGCTGTGCTAGAGATCTTCTCGGACTAACATCCTACGAGCAGTACTTC.

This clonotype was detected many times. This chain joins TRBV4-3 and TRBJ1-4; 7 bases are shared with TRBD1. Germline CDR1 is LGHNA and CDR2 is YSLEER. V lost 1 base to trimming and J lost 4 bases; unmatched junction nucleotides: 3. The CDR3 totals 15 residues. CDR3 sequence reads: CASSQGDRDNEKLFF. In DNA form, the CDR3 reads TGCGCCAGCAGCCAAGGGGACAGAGATAATGAAAAACTGTTTTTT.

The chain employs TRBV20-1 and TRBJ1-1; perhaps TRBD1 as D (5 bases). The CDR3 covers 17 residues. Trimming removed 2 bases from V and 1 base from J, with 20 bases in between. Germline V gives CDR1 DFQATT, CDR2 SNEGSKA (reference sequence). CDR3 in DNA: TGCAGTGCTAGACCCTGGGCCAGGGCGGTGGAGAACACTGAAGCTTTCTTT. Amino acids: CSARPWARAVENTEAFF.

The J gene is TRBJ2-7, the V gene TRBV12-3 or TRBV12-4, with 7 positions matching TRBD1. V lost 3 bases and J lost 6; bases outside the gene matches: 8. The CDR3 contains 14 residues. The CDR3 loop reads CASSFGTEHSEQYF. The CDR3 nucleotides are TGTGCCAGCAGTTTTGGGACAGAGCATAGCGAGCAGTACTTC.

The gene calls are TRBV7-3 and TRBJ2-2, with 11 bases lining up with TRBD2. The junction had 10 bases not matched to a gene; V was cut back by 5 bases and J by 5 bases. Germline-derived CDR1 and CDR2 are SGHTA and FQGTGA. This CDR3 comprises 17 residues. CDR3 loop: CASSPGGLAGGTGELFF. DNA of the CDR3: TGTGCCAGCAGCCCAGGCGGACTAGCGGGTGGGACCGGGGAGCTGTTTTTT. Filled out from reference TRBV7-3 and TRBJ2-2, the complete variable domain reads GAGVSQTPSNKVTEKGKYVELRCDPISGHTALYWYRQSLGQGPEFLIYFQGTGAADDSGLPNDRFFAVRPEGSVSTLKIQRTERGDSAVYLCASSPGGLAGGTGELFFGEGSRLTVL.